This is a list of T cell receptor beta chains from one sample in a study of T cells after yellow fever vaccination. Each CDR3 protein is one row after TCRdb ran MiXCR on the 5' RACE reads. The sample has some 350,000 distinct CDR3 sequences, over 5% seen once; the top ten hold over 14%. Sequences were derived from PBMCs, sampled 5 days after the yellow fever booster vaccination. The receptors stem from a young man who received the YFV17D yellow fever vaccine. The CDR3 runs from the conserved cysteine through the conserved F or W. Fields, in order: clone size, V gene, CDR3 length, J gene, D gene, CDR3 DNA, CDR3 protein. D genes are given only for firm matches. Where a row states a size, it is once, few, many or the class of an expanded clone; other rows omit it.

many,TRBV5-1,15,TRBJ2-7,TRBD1,TGCGCCAGCAGCCCCGGAGTGGGACAGAACTACGAGCAGTACTTC,CASSPGVGQNYEQYF
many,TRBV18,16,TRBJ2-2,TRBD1,TGTGCCAGCTCACCCCGGGACAGGGGGCGCACCGGGGAGCTGTTTTTT,CASSPRDRGRTGELFF
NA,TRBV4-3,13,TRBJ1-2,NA,TGCGCCAGCAGCCAAGCCCCGACGGATGGCTACACCTTC,CASSQAPTDGYTF
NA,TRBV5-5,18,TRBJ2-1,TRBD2,TGTGCCAGCAGCTTTGCTCACTCGACCGGGACTAGCGGCAATGAGCAGTTCTTC,CASSFAHSTGTSGNEQFF
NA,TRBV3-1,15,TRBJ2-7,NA,TGTGCCAGCAGCCAAGAATACGGGAGCTCCTACGAGCAGTACTTC,CASSQEYGSSYEQYF
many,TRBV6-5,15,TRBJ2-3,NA,TGTGCCAGCAGTTACTCCCCGTGGGGCACAGATACGCAGTATTTT,CASSYSPWGTDTQYF
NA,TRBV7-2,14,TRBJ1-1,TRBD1,TGTGCCAGCAGCTCTCTAGGGGGCCCGACTGAAGCTTTCTTT,CASSSLGGPTEAFF
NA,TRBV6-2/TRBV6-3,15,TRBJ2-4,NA,TGTGCCAGCAGTTCACAGGGAACAGCCAAAAACATTCAGTACTTC,CASSSQGTAKNIQYF
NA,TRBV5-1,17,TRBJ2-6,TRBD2,TGCGCCAGCGGTGCGGGACTAGCAACAGCTGGGGCCAACGTCCTGACTTTC,CASGAGLATAGANVLTF
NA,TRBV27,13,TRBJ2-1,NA,TGTGCCAGCAGTTTATGGGCGCGGGAAGTGCAGTTCTTC,CASSLWAREVQFF
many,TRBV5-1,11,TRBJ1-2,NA,TGCGCCACCCCTACGGGGAATGGCTACACCTTC,CATPTGNGYTF
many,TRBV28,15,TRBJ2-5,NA,TGTGCCAGCAGTTCCGGGTCCTTAGGAGCAGAGACCCAGTACTTC,CASSSGSLGAETQYF
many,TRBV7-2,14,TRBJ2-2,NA,TGTGCCAGCAGCTTCGGACCGGACACCGGGGAGCTGTTTTTT,CASSFGPDTGELFF
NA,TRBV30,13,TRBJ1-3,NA,TGTGCCTGGAAGCACGACGTCGCAAACACCATATATTTT,CAWKHDVANTIYF
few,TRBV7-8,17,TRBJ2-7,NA,TGTGCCAGCAGCTTTGGATCGGCGGGACTCCGCTCCTACGAGCAGTACTTC,CASSFGSAGLRSYEQYF
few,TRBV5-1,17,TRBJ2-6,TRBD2,TGCGCCAGCAGCCTGAGCGGGAGGGCCGTTGGGGCCAACGTCCTGACTTTC,CASSLSGRAVGANVLTF
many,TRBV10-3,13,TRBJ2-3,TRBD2,TGTGCCATCACGGGAGGGTCCCCAGATACGCAGTATTTT,CAITGGSPDTQYF
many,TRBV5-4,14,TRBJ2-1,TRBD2,TGTGCCAGCCGACGGAAGGCGGGAGACAATGAGCAGTTCTTC,CASRRKAGDNEQFF
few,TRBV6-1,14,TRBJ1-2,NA,TGTGCCAGCAGTCCCCGGGGCCAGAGAAATGGCTACACCTTC,CASSPRGQRNGYTF
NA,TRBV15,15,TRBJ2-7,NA,TGTGCCACCAGGGCGGACAGAGACCTTTTCTACGAGCAGTACTTC,CATRADRDLFYEQYF
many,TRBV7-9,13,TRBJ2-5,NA,TGTGCCAGCAGCTCAACGCAGGGAGAGACCCAGTACTTC,CASSSTQGETQYF
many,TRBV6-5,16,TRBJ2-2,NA,TGTGCCAGCAGTTACTCGGGCAGGGGAAATACCGGGGAGCTGTTTTTT,CASSYSGRGNTGELFF
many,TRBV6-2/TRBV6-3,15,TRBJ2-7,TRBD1,TGTGCCACCTGGATCGGGGACAGATTTTCCTACGAGCAGTACTTC,CATWIGDRFSYEQYF
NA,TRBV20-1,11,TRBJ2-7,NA,TGCAGTGCCCTGGACGAAAACGAGCAGTACTTC,CSALDENEQYF
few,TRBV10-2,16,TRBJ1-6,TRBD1,TGCGCCAGCAGTGACCTCGGTACAGGGGGCAATTCACCCCTCCACTTT,CASSDLGTGGNSPLHF
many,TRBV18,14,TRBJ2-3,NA,TGTGCCAGCTCACCACTGCATAACACAGATACGCAGTATTTT,CASSPLHNTDTQYF
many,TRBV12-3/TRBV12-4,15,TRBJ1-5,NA,TGTGCCAGCAGCTGGGGCCTCGGTAGCAATCAGCCCCAGCATTTT,CASSWGLGSNQPQHF
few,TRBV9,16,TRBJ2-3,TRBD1,TGTGCCAGCAGCCCACGACAGGGTTCGGGCACAGATACGCAGTATTTT,CASSPRQGSGTDTQYF
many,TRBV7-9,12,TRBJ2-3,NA,TGTGCCAGCAGCGGGAGTCCAGATACGCAGTATTTT,CASSGSPDTQYF
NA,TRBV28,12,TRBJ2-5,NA,TGTGCCAGCAGTTTAAAGAGTGAGACCCAGTACTTC,CASSLKSETQYF
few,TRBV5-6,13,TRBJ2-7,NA,TGTGCCAGCAGCTTAGCCGAACCCTACGAGCAGTACTTC,CASSLAEPYEQYF
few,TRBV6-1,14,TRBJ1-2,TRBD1,TGTGCCAGCAGCCGGACAGGGGGCGTTTATGGCTACACCTTC,CASSRTGGVYGYTF
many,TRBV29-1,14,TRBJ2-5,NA,TGCAGCGTTGAAGATCGGCGGGGGCGGGAGACCCAGTACTTC,CSVEDRRGRETQYF
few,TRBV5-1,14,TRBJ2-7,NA,TGCGCCAGCAGCGCTACAGGGTTTACCTACGAGCAGTACTTC,CASSATGFTYEQYF
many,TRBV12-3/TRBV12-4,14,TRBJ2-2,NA,TGTGCCAGCAGTTTCGGACATAACACCGGGGAGCTGTTTTTT,CASSFGHNTGELFF
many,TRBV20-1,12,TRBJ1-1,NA,TGCAGTGCTACACACAGCTCCACTGAAGCTTTCTTT,CSATHSSTEAFF
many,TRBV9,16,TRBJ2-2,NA,TGTGCCAGCAGCCCCCGTGGAGGGAGAGAGACCGGGGAGCTGTTTTTT,CASSPRGGRETGELFF
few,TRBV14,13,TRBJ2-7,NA,TGTGCCAGCAGCCAAGATTGGGGGACTCTGCAGTACTTC,CASSQDWGTLQYF
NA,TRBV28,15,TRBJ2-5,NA,TGTGCCAGCAGTTTGGGCAGTACCATCCAAGAGACCCAGTACTTC,CASSLGSTIQETQYF
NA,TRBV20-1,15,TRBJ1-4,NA,TGCAGTGCTAGGCCCGGGACGGACGTCGGCGAAAAACTGTTTTTT,CSARPGTDVGEKLFF
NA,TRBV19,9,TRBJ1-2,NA,TGTGCCAGTACCAATGGCTACACCTTC,CASTNGYTF
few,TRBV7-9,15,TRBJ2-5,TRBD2,TGTGCCAGCAGCCGAGAACTAGCGACCGAAGAGACCCAGTACTTC,CASSRELATEETQYF
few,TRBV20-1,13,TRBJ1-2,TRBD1,TGCAGTGCCTGGACAGGGAATTCCTATGGCTACACCTTC,CSAWTGNSYGYTF
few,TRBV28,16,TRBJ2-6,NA,TGTGCCAGCAGCACCCCTACTCCCTCTGGGGCCAACGTCCTGACTTTC,CASSTPTPSGANVLTF
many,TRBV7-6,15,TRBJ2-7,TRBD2,TGTGCCAGCAGCTCTAGCGGGAGGGCTGGGCGCGAGCAGTACTTC,CASSSSGRAGREQYF